Each of the 14 T cell receptor beta chains below was sequenced from the same sample in a study of shared clonotypes between healthy human individuals. Here immunoSEQ multiplex PCR was the method, and the copy in TCRdb shows in-frame clones only, minus some. The repertoire has over 2 million clones, less than 95% of them found once; the top ten carry approximately 0.41%. The specimen was naive CD4+ T cells from PBMCs. Subset defined: CD45RA+ positively selected. These receptors originate from a man aged 18-30 years in good health. Some clones in this sample may be carry-over from other donors' samples.

The chain has TRBV4-2 and TRBJ2-7, with 7 bases that match TRBD2. The CDR3 runs 15 residues. V trimming: 0 bases; J trimming: 5 bases; junction bases outside the gene matches: 7. CDR1 and CDR2 (germline): LGHNA, YNFKEQ. CDR3 residues: CASSQDRREFHEQYF. The CDR3 nucleotides are TGTGCCAGCAGCCAAGATCGGCGGGAGTTTCACGAGCAGTACTTC.

This chain joins TRBV5-1 and TRBJ2-1, with 10 bases fitting TRBD2. The trim removed 5 bases at V and 8 bases at J, leaving 13 bases unmatched. CDR1 is SGHRS and CDR2 is YFSETQ in the germline V gene. The CDR3 spans 16 residues. The CDR3 sequence is CASRKIAGGPWDEQFF. CDR3 sequence (DNA): TGCGCCAGCAGGAAAATAGCGGGGGGACCGTGGGATGAGCAGTTCTTC. The whole variable domain, filled in from reference TRBV5-1 and TRBJ2-1, reads KAGVTQTPRYLIKTRGQQVTLSCSPISGHRSVSWYQQTPGQGLQFLFEYFSETQRNKGNFPGRFSGRQFSNSRSEMNVSTLELGDSALYLCASRKIAGGPWDEQFFGPGTRLTVL.

As DNA, the CDR3 is TGTGCCAGCTTAGCGACTATCCAAGAGACCCAGTACTTC. Protein product: CASLATIQETQYF. This chain uses TRBV2 with TRBJ2-5; TRBD2 might be the D (5 bases). The V end lost 8 bases, the J end lost 1 base, and 11 bases lay between the germline ends. The CDR3 runs to 13 residues. Germline V gene lookup returns CDR1 SNHLY and CDR2 FYNNEI.

The rearrangement joins TRBV5-1 to TRBJ2-1; TRBD2 matches 9 bases. Trimming took 1 base from V and 7 from J; bases not matched to a gene: 6. The CDR3 contains 15 residues. Looked up from germline, CDR1 is SGHRS and CDR2 is YFSETQ. The CDR3 DNA reads as TGCGCCAGCAGCTTGAGTGAAGCGGGAGGAAATGAGCAGTTCTTC. It is translated as CASSLSEAGGNEQFF.

The rearrangement uses TRBV6-8 and TRBJ2-7; D unclear. The CDR3 sequence is 14 residues long. The germline gives CDR1 MNHGY, CDR2 SAAAGT. Trimming removed 6 bases at V and 2 bases at J, with 14 bases between. For the CDR3, the DNA is TGTGCCAGCAGGGTCGTGGACGGTGCCTACGAGCAGTACTTC. Its translation: CASRVVDGAYEQYF.

The V call is TRBV5-1, the J call TRBJ2-7, with 7 bases identical to TRBD1. Germline trimming cut 4 bases from V and 5 bases from J; bases unmatched to any gene: 9. The CDR3 covers 14 residues. Germline V gene data show CDR1 as SGHRS and CDR2 as YFSETQ. CDR3 residues: CASSRIGTADEQYF. The CDR3 bases are TGCGCCAGCAGCAGGATCGGGACAGCAGACGAGCAGTACTTC.

The chain recombines TRBV11-2 with TRBJ2-7, with D unresolved. CDR3 length: 15 amino acids. V was shortened by 0 bases and J by 3 bases, with 12 bases between the two germline ends. Germline CDR1 SGHAT, CDR2 FQNNGV. CDR3 sequence: CASSLDRPTRYEQYF. In DNA, the CDR3 is TGTGCCAGCAGCTTAGATAGGCCTACCCGCTACGAGCAGTACTTC. The full variable domain, with the rest looked up from reference TRBV11-2 and TRBJ2-7, is EAGVAQSPRYKIIEKRQSVAFWCNPISGHATLYWYQQILGQGPKLLIQFQNNGVVDDSQLPKDRFSAERLKGVDSTLKIQPAKLEDSAVYLCASSLDRPTRYEQYFGPGTRLTVT.

On this clone: This sample includes further DNA sequences coding for the same CDR3. V usage is TRBV19 and J usage is TRBJ1-2, with 9 bases identical to TRBD1. Germline assignment: CDR1 LNHDA and CDR2 SQIVND (reference sequence). CDR3 length: 12 amino acids. The junction had 2 bases not matched to a gene; V was cut back by 8 bases and J by 4 bases. CDR3 nucleotides: TGTGCCAGTTTGGGACAGGGCTATGGCTACACCTTC. This encodes CASLGQGYGYTF.

The rearrangement links TRBV5-1 to TRBJ2-5; 9 positions match TRBD2. CDR1 is SGHRS, CDR2 YFSETQ, per germline. V lost 3 bases to trimming and J lost 2 bases; unmatched junction nucleotides: 8. The CDR3 covers 16 residues. The CDR3 DNA reads TGCGCCAGCAGCTCCTTAGCGGGAGTTGGGCAAGAGACCCAGTACTTC. It codes for CASSSLAGVGQETQYF.

This rearrangement joins TRBV6-1 to TRBJ1-3, with D perhaps TRBD1 (6 bases). Germline V gives CDR1 MNHNS, CDR2 SASEGT. V lost 0 bases and J 4 bases, leaving 7 bases between the germline ends. The CDR3 length is 14 residues. DNA of the CDR3: TGTGCCAGCAGTGAAGCTGACAGGGGAAACACCATATATTTT. The encoded protein is CASSEADRGNTIYF.

This sequence joins TRBV6-5 and TRBJ2-7; unclear D gene. Trimming pared 6 bases from V and 2 bases from J, leaving 11 bases between. CDR3 length equals 13 residues. Germline assignment: CDR1 MNHEY and CDR2 SVGAGI. CDR3 bases: TGTGCCAGCAGGGAGCGAACCCCCTACGAGCAGTACTTC. Translating gives CASRERTPYEQYF.

This chain connects TRBV29-1 to TRBJ2-7; possibly TRBD2 for D (5 bases). V lost 2 bases and J 9 bases, leaving 14 bases between the germline ends. This CDR3 is 12 amino acids long. Looked up from germline, CDR1 is SQVTM and CDR2 is ANQGSEA. The CDR3 sequence is CSVESPVAGQYF. CDR3 nucleotides: TGCAGCGTTGAATCCCCGGTGGCGGGGCAGTACTTC.

The rearrangement joins TRBV19 to TRBJ2-6; no clear D gene. The V end was cut by 6 bases, the J end by 2 bases, with 8 bases between. The CDR3 loop spans 14 amino acids. CDR1 and CDR2 (germline): LNHDA, SQIVND (reference sequence). CDR3 region: CASRGIAGANVLTF. The CDR3 nucleotides read TGTGCCAGTAGAGGTATAGCTGGGGCCAACGTCCTGACTTTC.

Remarks on this clone: At the DNA level, this CDR3 is encoded by other sequences in the same sample as well. The chain recombines TRBV5-4 with TRBJ2-3, with D perhaps TRBD2 (5 bases). Germline V gives CDR1 SGHNT, CDR2 YYREEE (reference sequence). The V gene lost 3 bases and the J gene lost 0 bases, with 8 bases spanning the gap. The CDR3 loop spans 14 amino acids. CDR3 protein: CASSSRTSTDTQYF. In nucleotides, the CDR3 is TGTGCCAGCAGCTCACGGACTAGCACAGATACGCAGTATTTT.